This TCR beta chain is drawn from a study of T cell responses to AZD1222 COVID-19 vaccine. Study-wide background: Whether given at about 4 or about 12 weeks, second doses were pooled.

With regard to this clone: Its antigen is not identified.

CDR3 length: 14 residues. Trimming removed 3 bases at V and 1 base at J, with 9 bases between. In germline, CDR1 is SGHAT, CDR2 FQNNGV. General study findings and limits: The donor group comprised mostly white British people and more females; the analysis possibly underestimated clonal diversity.

The data were produced by immunoSEQ multiplex PCR, yet TCRdb's version contains in-frame clones alone and is incomplete. The data contain roughly 50,000 clones, approximately 90% of them singletons. This clonotype was sampled from an adult in good health. This chain connects TRBV11-2 to TRBJ1-1, with D perhaps TRBD1 (5 bases). The sequencing here drew on peripheral blood, taken on day 0 of AZD1222 vaccination. This chain's CDR3 is CASSFQGRNTEAFF. CDR3 nucleotide sequence: TGTGCCAGCAGCTTCCAGGGTCGGAACACTGAAGCTTTCTTT.